Here is one T cell receptor beta chain with its context. The antigen is unknown. These data come from a study of beta chain features in type 1 diabetes. Study-wide results and limits: A closer apparent resemblance between naive, central memory and Treg TCRB repertoires was seen in patients than in healthy donors. Moderate yet significant TCRB CDR3 shortening was seen in Type 1 diabetes patients in all four CD4+ subsets. More deletions and fewer insertions at VDJ junctions were found in patients with type 1 diabetes.

Since all of the isolated RNA was reverse transcribed, expressed TCRB transcripts were what got sequenced. The method was immunoSEQ multiplex PCR; TCRdb's version includes in-frame clones alone and lacks a portion of them. The sample includes 600,000 to 700,000 clones, around an eighth of them seen just once. The germline V and J ends were trimmed by 3 bases and 0 bases, with 15 bases remaining between them. The germline CDR1 and CDR2 sequences are GTSNPN and SVGIG (reference sequence). The CDR3 runs 16 residues. The TCR originated in a man under 40 with type 1 diabetes. This rearrangement joins TRBV30 to TRBJ2-1, with D maybe TRBD1 (5 bases). Specimen: naive CD4+ T cells from blood. CDR3: CAWSAGALSSYNEQFF. The CDR3 nucleotides read TGTGCCTGGAGCGCTGGGGCCCTGAGCTCCTACAATGAGCAGTTCTTC.